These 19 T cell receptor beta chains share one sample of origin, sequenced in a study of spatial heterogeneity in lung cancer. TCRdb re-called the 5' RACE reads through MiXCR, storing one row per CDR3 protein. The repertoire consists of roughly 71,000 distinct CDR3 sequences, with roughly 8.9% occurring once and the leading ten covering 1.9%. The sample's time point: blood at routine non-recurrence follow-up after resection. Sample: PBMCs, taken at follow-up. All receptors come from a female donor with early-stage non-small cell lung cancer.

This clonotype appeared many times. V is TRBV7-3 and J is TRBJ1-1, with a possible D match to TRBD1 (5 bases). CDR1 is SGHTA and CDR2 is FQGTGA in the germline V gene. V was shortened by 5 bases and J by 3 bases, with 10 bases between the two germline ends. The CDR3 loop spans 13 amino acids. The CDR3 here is CASSQGADTEAFF. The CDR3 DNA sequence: TGTGCCAGCAGCCAAGGGGCCGACACTGAAGCTTTCTTT.

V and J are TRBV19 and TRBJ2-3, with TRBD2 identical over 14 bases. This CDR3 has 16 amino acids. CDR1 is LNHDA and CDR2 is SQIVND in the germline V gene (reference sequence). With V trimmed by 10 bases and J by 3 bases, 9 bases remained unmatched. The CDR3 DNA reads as TGTGCCACTGAGGGACTAGCGGGAGTGGGGACAGATACGCAGTATTTT. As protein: CATEGLAGVGTDTQYF.

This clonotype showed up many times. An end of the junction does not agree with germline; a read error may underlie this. CDR3 amino acids: CASSLSAGTGANVLTF. CDR3 nucleotide sequence: TGTGCTAGCAGCCTGAGCGCAGGGACTGGGGCCAACGTCCTGACTTTC. V gene TRBV7-7 combines with J gene TRBJ2-6, with D tentatively TRBD1 (5 bases). The germline gives CDR1 SSHAT, CDR2 FNYEAQ (reference sequence). The CDR3 contains 16 residues. The complete variable domain, with remaining parts taken from reference TRBV7-7 and TRBJ2-6, reads GAGVSQSPRYKVTKRGQDVTLRCDPISSHATLYWYQQALGQGPEFLTYFNYEAQPDKSGLPSDRFSAERPEGSISTLTIQRTEQRDSAMYRCASSLSAGTGANVLTFGAGSRLTVL.

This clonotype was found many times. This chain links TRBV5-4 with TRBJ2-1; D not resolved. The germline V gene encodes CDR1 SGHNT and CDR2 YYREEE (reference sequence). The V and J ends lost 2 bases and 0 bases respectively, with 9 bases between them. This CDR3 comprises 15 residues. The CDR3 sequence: CASSFDLISYNEQFF. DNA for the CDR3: TGTGCCAGCAGCTTCGATCTGATCTCCTACAATGAGCAGTTCTTC.

CDR3 DNA: TGTGCCAGCAGCTTAGCAGGGACAATCACCGGCTACACCTTC. Translated, it gives CASSLAGTITGYTF. This chain links TRBV7-2 with TRBJ1-2; D possibly corresponds to TRBD1 (6 bases). The germline CDR1 and CDR2 sequences are SGHTA and FQGNSA. V dropped 0 bases and J dropped 8 bases, with 13 bases sitting between them. The CDR3 has 14 residues.

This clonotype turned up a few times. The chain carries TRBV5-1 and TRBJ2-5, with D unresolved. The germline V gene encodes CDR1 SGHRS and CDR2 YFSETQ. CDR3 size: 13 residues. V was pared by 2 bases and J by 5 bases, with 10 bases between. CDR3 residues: CASSFRPAETQYF. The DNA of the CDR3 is TGCGCCAGCAGCTTCCGACCCGCGGAGACCCAGTACTTC.

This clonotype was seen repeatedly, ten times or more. The CDR3 spells CASSLLAGAIVEQFF. As DNA, the CDR3 is TGTGCCAGCAGTTTACTAGCGGGAGCTATAGTTGAGCAGTTCTTC. The chain recombines TRBV6-1 with TRBJ2-1; 11 positions agree with TRBD2. Germline V lookup: CDR1 MNHNS, CDR2 SASEGT. The CDR3 runs to 15 residues. V trimming: 5 bases; J trimming: 9 bases; junction bases outside the gene matches: 9.

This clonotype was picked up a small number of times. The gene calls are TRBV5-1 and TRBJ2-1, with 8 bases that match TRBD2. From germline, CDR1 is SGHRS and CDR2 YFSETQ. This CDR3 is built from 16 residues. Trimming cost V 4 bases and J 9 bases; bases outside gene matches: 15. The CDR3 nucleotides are TGCGCCAGCAGCGGAACGGGAGGGGCGGGAGCCGCTGAGCAGTTCTTC. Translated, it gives CASSGTGGAGAAEQFF.

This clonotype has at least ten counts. The CDR3 spells CASQRVPSYNEQFF. CDR3 nucleotides: TGCGCCAGCCAAAGAGTCCCCTCCTACAATGAGCAGTTCTTC. The chain recombines TRBV10-2 with TRBJ2-1; D is undetermined. The CDR3 sequence is 14 residues long. V was pared by 8 bases and J by 0 bases, with 11 bases between. CDR1 and CDR2 (germline): WSHSY, SAAADI.

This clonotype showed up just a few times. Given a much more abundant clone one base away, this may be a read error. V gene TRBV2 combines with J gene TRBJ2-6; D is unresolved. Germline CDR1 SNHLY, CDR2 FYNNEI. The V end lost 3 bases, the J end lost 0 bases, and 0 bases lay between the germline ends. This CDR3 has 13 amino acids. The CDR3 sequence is CASSDSGANVLTF. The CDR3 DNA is TGTGCCAGCAGTGACTCTGGGGCCAACGTCCTGACTTTC.

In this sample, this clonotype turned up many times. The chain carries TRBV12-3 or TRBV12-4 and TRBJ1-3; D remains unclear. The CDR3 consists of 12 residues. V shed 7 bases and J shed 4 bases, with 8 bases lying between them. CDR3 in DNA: TGTGCCAGCACCCCCAGGGGAAACACCATATATTTT. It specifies CASTPRGNTIYF.

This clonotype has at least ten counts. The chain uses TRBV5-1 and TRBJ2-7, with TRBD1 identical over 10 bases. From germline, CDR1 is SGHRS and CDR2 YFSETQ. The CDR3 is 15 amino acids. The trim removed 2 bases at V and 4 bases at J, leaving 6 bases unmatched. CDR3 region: CASSLRTGGEYEQYF. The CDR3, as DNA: TGCGCCAGCAGCTTACGGACAGGGGGGGAATACGAGCAGTACTTC.

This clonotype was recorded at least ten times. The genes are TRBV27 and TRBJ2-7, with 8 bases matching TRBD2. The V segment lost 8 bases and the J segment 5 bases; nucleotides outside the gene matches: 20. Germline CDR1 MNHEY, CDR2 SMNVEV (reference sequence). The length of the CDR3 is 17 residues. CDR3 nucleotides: TGTGCCAGCCGAGGGTCGAGCGGGAGTCAAAGAGGTCACGAGCAGTACTTC. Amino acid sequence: CASRGSSGSQRGHEQYF.

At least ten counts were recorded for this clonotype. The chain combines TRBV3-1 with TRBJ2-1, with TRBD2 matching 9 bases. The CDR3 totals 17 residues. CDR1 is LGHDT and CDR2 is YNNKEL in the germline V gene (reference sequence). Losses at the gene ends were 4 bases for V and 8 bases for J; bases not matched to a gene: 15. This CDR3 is CASSPARLAGSVDEQFF. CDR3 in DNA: TGTGCCAGCAGCCCGGCTAGGCTAGCGGGGAGTGTGGATGAGCAGTTCTTC.

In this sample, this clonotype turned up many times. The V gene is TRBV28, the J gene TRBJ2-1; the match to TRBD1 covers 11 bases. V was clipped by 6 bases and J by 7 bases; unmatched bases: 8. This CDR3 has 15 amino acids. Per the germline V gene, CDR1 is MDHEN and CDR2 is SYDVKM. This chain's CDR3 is CASRTPGQGVNEQFF. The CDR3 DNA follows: TGTGCCAGCAGAACGCCGGGACAGGGGGTTAATGAGCAGTTCTTC.

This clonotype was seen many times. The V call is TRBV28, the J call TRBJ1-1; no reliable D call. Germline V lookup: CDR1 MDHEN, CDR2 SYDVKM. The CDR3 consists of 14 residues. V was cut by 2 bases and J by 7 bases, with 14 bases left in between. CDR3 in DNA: TGTGCCAGCAGTTTAGGCAGTCTGGGTTATGAAGCTTTCTTT. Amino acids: CASSLGSLGYEAFF.

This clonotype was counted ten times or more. The CDR3 region has the DNA TGTGCCAGCAGCCCGCGACGGGATAGCTCTGGGGCCAACGTCCTGACTTTC. As protein: CASSPRRDSSGANVLTF. The chain couples TRBV7-9 to TRBJ2-6, with D perhaps matching TRBD2 (5 bases). Deletions cut 5 bases from V and 0 bases from J, with 14 bases between. CDR1 is SEHNR, CDR2 FQNEAQ, per germline (reference sequence). The CDR3 sequence is 17 residues long. The whole variable domain, filled in from reference TRBV7-9 and TRBJ2-6, reads DTGVSQNPRHKITKRGQNVTFRCDPISEHNRLYWYRQTLGQGPEFLTYFQNEAQLEKSRLLSDRFSAERPKGSFSTLEIQRTEQGDSAMYLCASSPRRDSSGANVLTFGAGSRLTVL.

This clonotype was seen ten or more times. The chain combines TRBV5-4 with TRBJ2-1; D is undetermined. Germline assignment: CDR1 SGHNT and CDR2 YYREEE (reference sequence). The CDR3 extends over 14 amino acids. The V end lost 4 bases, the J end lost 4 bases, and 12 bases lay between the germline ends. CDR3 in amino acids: CASSPPGSYNEQFF. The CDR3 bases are TGTGCCAGCAGCCCCCCCGGAAGTTACAATGAGCAGTTCTTC.

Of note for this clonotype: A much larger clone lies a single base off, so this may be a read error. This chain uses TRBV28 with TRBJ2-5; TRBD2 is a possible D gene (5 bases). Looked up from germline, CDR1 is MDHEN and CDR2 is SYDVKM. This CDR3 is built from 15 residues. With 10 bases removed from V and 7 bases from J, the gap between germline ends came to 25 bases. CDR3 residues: CATASGGCFKGTQYF. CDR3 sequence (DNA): TGTGCCACCGCCAGCGGCGGGTGTTTCAAAGGGACCCAGTACTTC.